This passage covers 16 T cell receptor beta chains from one sample sequenced in a study of T cell changes during pregnancy in multiple sclerosis. The repertoire was sequenced with immunoSEQ multiplex PCR; TCRdb's copy has only in-frame clones and lacks some. The data contain about 42,000 clones, under 90% of them seen just once; the ten biggest clones take up around 0.65%. The sequenced sample was CD4+ T cells from peripheral blood mononuclear cells, obtained before pregnancy. The receptors derive from a female donor with multiple sclerosis, enrolled in a pregnancy study.

This clone was seen a single time. This rearrangement joins TRBV7-3 to TRBJ1-1; D might be TRBD1 (5 bases). The germline CDR1 and CDR2 sequences are SGHTA and FQGTGA. Trimming removed 4 bases from V and 1 base from J, with 16 bases in between. The length of the CDR3 is 16 residues. Here the CDR3 DNA reads TGTGCCAGCAGCTCTAACCGGGGACTTAGGAACACTGAAGCTTTCTTT. It translates to CASSSNRGLRNTEAFF.

This clone has only one observation. Written as DNA, the CDR3 is TGTGCCAGCAGCTTAGCAGGGAAGAACACTGAAGCTTTCTTT. Its protein product is CASSLAGKNTEAFF. The chain is built from TRBV5-4 and TRBJ1-1; maybe TRBD1 (5 bases). The CDR3 is made up of 14 amino acids. V was trimmed by 2 bases and J by 1 base, leaving 9 bases between them. Germline-derived CDR1 and CDR2 are SGHNT and YYREEE (reference sequence). The whole variable domain, filled in from reference TRBV5-4 and TRBJ1-1, reads ETGVTQSPTHLIKTRGQQVTLRCSSQSGHNTVSWYQQALGQGPQFIFQYYREEENGRGNFPPRFSGLQFPNYSSELNVNALELDDSALYLCASSLAGKNTEAFFGQGTRLTVV.

The chain links TRBV9 to TRBJ2-1; D is possibly TRBD1 (6 bases). Germline loops: CDR1 SGDLS, CDR2 YYNGEE. The ends were cut back, 5 bases at V and 0 bases at J, with 15 bases in the middle. The CDR3 length is 16 residues. The CDR3 nucleotides read TGTGCCAGCAGACTAGGGGCAGGGGACTCCTACAATGAGCAGTTCTTC. Its translation: CASRLGAGDSYNEQFF.

This clone was picked up a small number of times. The J gene is TRBJ1-2, the V gene TRBV7-2; D is unresolved. The V and J ends lost 3 bases and 5 bases respectively, with 7 bases between them. Looked up from germline, CDR1 is SGHTA and CDR2 is FQGNSA. The CDR3 has 12 amino acids. Here the CDR3 DNA reads TGTGCCAGCAGCTTCACGCTATATGGCTACACCTTC. Protein product: CASSFTLYGYTF.

The chain employs TRBV10-3 and TRBJ1-2; tentative D call: TRBD1 (5 bases). This CDR3 is 12 amino acids long. Trimming removed 10 bases from V and 6 bases from J, with 15 bases in between. Germline V gene sequence: CDR1 ENHRY, CDR2 SYGVKD. Here the CDR3 reads CATHGGDDGYTF. CDR3 bases: TGTGCCACCCACGGGGGGGATGATGGCTACACCTTC.

This clone is a singleton in its sample. This rearrangement joins TRBV19 to TRBJ1-1; D is perhaps TRBD1 (6 bases). CDR1 LNHDA and CDR2 SQIVND come from the germline V gene (reference sequence). V was shortened by 2 bases and J by 4 bases, with 14 bases between the two germline ends. CDR3 length: 15 residues. CDR3 in amino acids: CASSIIEGGGTEAFF. CDR3 DNA: TGTGCCAGTAGTATAATAGAGGGGGGGGGCACTGAAGCTTTCTTT.

This clone was observed once. The genes are TRBV30 and TRBJ2-2; 9 bases fit TRBD1. Looked up from germline, CDR1 is GTSNPN and CDR2 is SVGIG (reference sequence). V shed 5 bases and J 1 base; nucleotides not matched to a gene: 2. The CDR3 is 14 residues long. The CDR3 is CAWGGQGNTGELFF. CDR3 in DNA: TGTGCCTGGGGGGGACAGGGGAACACCGGGGAGCTGTTTTTT. Combining the CDR3 with reference TRBV30 and TRBJ2-2 gives the whole variable domain SQTIHQWPATLVQPVGSPLSLECTVEGTSNPNLYWYRQAAGRGLQLLFYSVGIGQISSEVPQNLSASRPQDRQFILSSKKLLLSDSGFYLCAWGGQGNTGELFFGEGSRLTVL.

The DNA of the CDR3 is TGTGCCAGCAGCTTAGTGTCGGGACAGTTCAGCTCCTACAATGAGCAGTTCTTC. Protein: CASSLVSGQFSSYNEQFF. The rearrangement uses TRBV11-2 and TRBJ2-1, with 7 bases identical to TRBD1. The CDR3 sequence is 18 residues long. The V and J ends lost 1 base and 0 bases, in that order; junction bases with no gene match: 9. The germline V gene encodes CDR1 SGHAT and CDR2 FQNNGV.

The rearrangement uses TRBV6-4 and TRBJ2-1, with 9 bases lining up with TRBD2. This CDR3 contains 15 residues. Germline V gene lookup returns CDR1 MRHNA and CDR2 SNTAGT. The junction had 9 bases not matched to a gene; V was cut back by 5 bases and J by 7 bases. CDR3 nucleotides: TGTGCCAGCAGTATTGGACTAGCGCGCTTAAATGAGCAGTTCTTC. It specifies CASSIGLARLNEQFF.

The rearrangement joins TRBV7-8 to TRBJ1-2; TRBD1 is a possible D gene (6 bases). The germline gives CDR1 SGHVS, CDR2 FQNEAQ. The V and J ends lost 4 bases and 10 bases respectively, with 19 bases between them. The CDR3 spans 14 residues. The CDR3 nucleotides are TGTGCCAGCAGCTCGAACCGGGACATGGCGGCCTACACCTTC. Encoded protein: CASSSNRDMAAYTF. The full variable domain, rest sourced from reference TRBV7-8 and TRBJ1-2, is GAGVSQSPRYKVAKRGQDVALRCDPISGHVSLFWYQQALGQGPEFLTYFQNEAQLDKSGLPSDRFFAERPEGSVSTLKIQRTQQEDSAVYLCASSSNRDMAAYTFGSGTRLTVV.

This clone is a singleton in its sample. This sequence joins TRBV9 and TRBJ2-7; D remains ambiguous. The CDR3 has 14 residues. From germline, CDR1 is SGDLS and CDR2 YYNGEE. V was clipped by 3 bases and J by 6 bases, with 16 bases between them. CDR3 DNA: TGTGCCAGCAGCGAACGACTGGCATCGGTCGAGCAGTACTTC. The encoded protein is CASSERLASVEQYF.

This rearrangement joins TRBV18 to TRBJ2-7; the match to TRBD1 covers 8 bases. The CDR3 covers 16 residues. Germline V gene lookup returns CDR1 KGHSH and CDR2 LQKENI. J lost 1 base, V lost 6 bases, and 11 bases had no gene match. CDR3 protein: CASSQMGQASSYEQYF. In DNA, the CDR3 is TGTGCCAGCTCTCAAATGGGACAGGCCTCTTCCTACGAGCAGTACTTC.

The chain uses TRBV2 and TRBJ2-7; maybe TRBD1 (6 bases). The germline V and J ends were trimmed by 6 bases and 2 bases, with 14 bases remaining between them. The CDR3 consists of 14 residues. Per germline, CDR1 SNHLY and CDR2 FYNNEI. The CDR3 sequence: CASRTGNPTYEQYF. Written as DNA, the CDR3 is TGTGCCAGCAGAACAGGGAATCCAACCTACGAGCAGTACTTC.

The V call is TRBV10-3, the J call TRBJ2-5; 10 bases fit TRBD1. V lost 6 bases to trimming and J lost 5 bases; unmatched junction nucleotides: 3. The CDR3 totals 13 residues. Germline CDR1 reads ENHRY; CDR2 reads SYGVKD. The CDR3 reads CAIRTGGGETQYF. The CDR3 DNA sequence: TGTGCCATCAGGACAGGGGGCGGTGAGACCCAGTACTTC.

The rearrangement links TRBV4-3 to TRBJ2-7; D is uncertain. Germline values: CDR1 LGHNA, CDR2 YSLEER. Deletions cut 1 base from V and 0 bases from J, with 10 bases between. This CDR3 comprises 15 residues. The CDR3 region has the DNA TGCGCCAGCAGCCAAGGAGCGTTTCGCTCCTACGAGCAGTACTTC. As protein: CASSQGAFRSYEQYF.

The chain recombines TRBV6-6 with TRBJ1-1; 7 bases agree with TRBD1. Germline V gene data show CDR1 as MNHNY and CDR2 as SVGAGI (reference sequence). V shed 0 bases and J 1 base; nucleotides not matched to a gene: 2. The CDR3 length is 15 residues. For the CDR3, the DNA is TGTGCCAGCAGTTACTCAGGGGGCCCGAACACTGAAGCTTTCTTT. Translating it yields CASSYSGGPNTEAFF.